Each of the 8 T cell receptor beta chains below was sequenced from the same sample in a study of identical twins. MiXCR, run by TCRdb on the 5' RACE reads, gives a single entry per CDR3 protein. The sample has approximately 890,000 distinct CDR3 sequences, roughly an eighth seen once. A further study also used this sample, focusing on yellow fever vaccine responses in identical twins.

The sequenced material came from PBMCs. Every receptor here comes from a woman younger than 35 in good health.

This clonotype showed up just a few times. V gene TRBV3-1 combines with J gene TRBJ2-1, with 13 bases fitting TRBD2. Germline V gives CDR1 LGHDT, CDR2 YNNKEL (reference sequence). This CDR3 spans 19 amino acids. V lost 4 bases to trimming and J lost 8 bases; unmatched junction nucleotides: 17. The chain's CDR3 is CASSPSRGLAGAVQYEQFF. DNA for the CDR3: TGTGCCAGCAGCCCCAGTCGAGGACTAGCGGGGGCGGTCCAATATGAGCAGTTCTTC.

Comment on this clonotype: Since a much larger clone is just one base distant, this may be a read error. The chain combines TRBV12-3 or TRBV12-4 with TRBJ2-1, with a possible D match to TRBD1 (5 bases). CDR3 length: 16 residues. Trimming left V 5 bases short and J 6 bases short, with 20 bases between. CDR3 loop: CASSPKAGFALNEQFF. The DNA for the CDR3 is TGTGCCAGCAGTCCCAAGGCAGGGTTTGCCCTCAATGAGCAGTTCTTC.

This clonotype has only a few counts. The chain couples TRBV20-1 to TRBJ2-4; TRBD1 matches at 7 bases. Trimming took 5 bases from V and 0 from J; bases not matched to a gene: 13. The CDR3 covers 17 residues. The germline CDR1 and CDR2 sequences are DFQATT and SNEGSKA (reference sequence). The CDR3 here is CSAPGQALSLAKNIQYF. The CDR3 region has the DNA TGCAGTGCTCCTGGACAGGCTCTGTCTCTAGCCAAAAACATTCAGTACTTC.

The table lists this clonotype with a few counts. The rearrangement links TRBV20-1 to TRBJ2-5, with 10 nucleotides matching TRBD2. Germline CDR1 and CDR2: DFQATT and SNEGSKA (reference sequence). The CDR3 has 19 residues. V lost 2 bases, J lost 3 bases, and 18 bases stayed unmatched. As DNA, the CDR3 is TGCAGTGCTAGACCCTCGAAATCAGCGGGGGGGCCAGGGAAAGAGACCCAGTACTTC. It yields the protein CSARPSKSAGGPGKETQYF.

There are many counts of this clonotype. CDR3 DNA: TGCGCCAGCAGCCACGCTTACGAGCAGTACTTC. Its translation: CASSHAYEQYF. V gene TRBV4-1 combines with J gene TRBJ2-7; D call uncertain. V was shortened by 3 bases and J by 4 bases, with 4 bases between the two germline ends. The germline V gene has CDR1 MGHRA and CDR2 YSYEKL. The CDR3 runs 11 residues.

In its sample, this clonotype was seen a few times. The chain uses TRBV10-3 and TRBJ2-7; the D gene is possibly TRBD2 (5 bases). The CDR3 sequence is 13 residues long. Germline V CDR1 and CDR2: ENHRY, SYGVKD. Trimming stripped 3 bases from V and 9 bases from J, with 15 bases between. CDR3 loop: CAISDRGLSGQYF. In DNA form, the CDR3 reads TGTGCCATCAGTGATCGGGGATTATCGGGGCAGTACTTC.

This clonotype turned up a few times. CDR3 DNA sequence: TGCAGTGCTAGAGGCCTGGACGGGGGAAATTCACCCCTCCACTTT. Translated, it gives CSARGLDGGNSPLHF. This chain connects TRBV20-1 to TRBJ1-6, with D maybe TRBD1 (5 bases). Trimming removed 1 base from V and 7 bases from J, with 14 bases in between. The germline V gene encodes CDR1 DFQATT and CDR2 SNEGSKA (reference sequence). The CDR3 has 15 amino acids.

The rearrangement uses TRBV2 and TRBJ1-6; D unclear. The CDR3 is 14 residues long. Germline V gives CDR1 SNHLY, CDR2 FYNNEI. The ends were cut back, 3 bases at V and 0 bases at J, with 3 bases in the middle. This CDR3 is CASSEISYNSPLHF. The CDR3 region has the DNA TGTGCCAGCAGTGAGATCTCCTATAATTCACCCCTCCACTTT. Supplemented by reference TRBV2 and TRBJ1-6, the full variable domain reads EPEVTQTPSHQVTQMGQEVILRCVPISNHLYFYWYRQILGQKVEFLVSFYNNEISEKSEIFDDQFSVERPDGSNFTLKIRSTKLEDSAMYFCASSEISYNSPLHFGNGTRLTVT.